The T cell receptor (beta chain) described here comes from a study of response to subunit inactivated influenza vaccine. The germline gives CDR1 SGHTA, CDR2 FQGNSA. The CDR3 totals 15 residues. J lost 2 bases, V lost 7 bases, and 4 bases had no gene match. This clonotype was counted only a few times. Antigen specificity is unknown. Study findings and constraints: After each seasonal influenza vaccination, few new T cells are recruited, the authors suggested.

TCRdb re-called the RT-PCR reads with MiXCR, one entry per CDR3 protein. The profile shows some 500,000 distinct CDR3 sequences, 13% of them singletons. The TCR originated in a middle-aged man who received an inactivated influenza vaccine. The chain employs TRBV7-2 and TRBJ2-1; TRBD1 aligns across 11 bases. The sequences come from PBMCs from blood, collected about 40 days after vaccination. The CDR3 loop reads CASTRDRGTYNEQFF. The CDR3 nucleotides are TGTGCCAGCACCCGGGACAGGGGGACCTACAATGAGCAGTTCTTC.